This passage covers 22 T cell receptor beta chains from one sample sequenced in a study of blood T cell repertoires in COVID-19. Assay used: immunoSEQ multiplex PCR; TCRdb lists only in-frame clones, some missing. The sample contains 75,000 to 95,000 clones, roughly 89% of which appear only once. What was sequenced was peripheral blood. Receptors were obtained from a man aged 55 to 70 with acute or convalescent COVID-19.

V and J are TRBV7-2 and TRBJ1-6, with 8 bases matching TRBD1. The CDR3 runs to 15 residues. Trimming cost V 4 bases and J 4 bases; bases outside gene matches: 3. The germline V gene has CDR1 SGHTA and CDR2 FQGNSA. CDR3 DNA: TGTGCCAGCAGCTCCGGACAGGGTTATAATTCACCCCTCCACTTT. Protein product: CASSSGQGYNSPLHF.

The V and J genes are TRBV19 and TRBJ1-5; D is perhaps TRBD1 (5 bases). The V gene's germline CDR1 is LNHDA and CDR2 SQIVND (reference sequence). V lost 9 bases, J lost 0 bases, and 12 bases lay in between. This CDR3 has 14 amino acids. The CDR3 DNA follows: TGTGCCAGCCGGGCGCAGGGTAGCAATCAGCCCCAGCATTTT. Translation: CASRAQGSNQPQHF. The variable domain in full, with the rest retrieved from reference TRBV19 and TRBJ1-5, is DGGITQSPKYLFRKEGQNVTLSCEQNLNHDAMYWYRQDPGQGLRLIYYSQIVNDFQKGDIAEGYSVSREKKESFPLTVTSAQKNPTAFYLCASRAQGSNQPQHFGDGTRLSIL.

The gene calls are TRBV19 and TRBJ1-2; TRBD1 might be the D (6 bases). Trimming shortened V by 5 bases and J by 5 bases, and 15 bases separated the two germline ends. Germline CDR1 LNHDA, CDR2 SQIVND (reference sequence). There are 14 residues in the CDR3. The chain's CDR3 is CASSRYREPYGYTF. The CDR3 nucleotides read TGTGCCAGTAGTCGGTACAGGGAGCCTTATGGCTACACCTTC.

V is TRBV2 and J is TRBJ1-4; 10 bases are shared with TRBD1. CDR1 SNHLY and CDR2 FYNNEI come from the germline V gene. The CDR3 sequence is 14 residues long. With 4 bases clipped from V and 8 bases from J, the junction kept 4 bases outside the gene matches. The CDR3 DNA reads TGTGCCAGCAGTGGGGGGACAGGGGACGAAAAACTGTTTTTT. It specifies CASSGGTGDEKLFF.

The chain combines TRBV4-2 with TRBJ1-4, with 8 bases matching TRBD1. The CDR3 sequence is 14 residues long. Germline values: CDR1 LGHNA, CDR2 YNFKEQ. The J segment lost 7 bases and the V segment lost 4 bases, leaving 5 bases of the junction unmatched. The CDR3 region is CASSPNRGGEKLFF. The CDR3 DNA sequence: TGTGCCAGCAGCCCCAACAGGGGGGGTGAAAAACTGTTTTTT.

The chain has TRBV7-9 and TRBJ1-4; possible D gene TRBD1, 5 bases. Per germline, CDR1 SEHNR and CDR2 FQNEAQ (reference sequence). This CDR3 region has 17 residues. The V end lost 5 bases, the J end lost 6 bases, and 22 bases lay between the germline ends. The CDR3 region is CASSKRRGDSSDEKLFF. CDR3 nucleotide sequence: TGTGCCAGCAGCAAGAGGCGGGGCGACAGCTCGGATGAAAAACTGTTTTTT.

This clone was seen more than once but under ten times. The genes are TRBV2 and TRBJ1-5; 10 bases are a match to TRBD1. After removal of 6 bases from V and 6 bases from J, the junction contained 8 bases not matched to a gene. Germline V gene data show CDR1 as SNHLY and CDR2 as FYNNEI. CDR3 length equals 15 residues. The CDR3 sequence is CASRPGTGEGQPQHF. In nucleotides, the CDR3 is TGTGCCAGCAGGCCCGGGACAGGGGAAGGTCAGCCCCAGCATTTT.

This clone was seen more than once but under ten times. The rearrangement uses TRBV4-3 and TRBJ2-5, with 7 bases identical to TRBD2. CDR3 length equals 17 residues. Germline V lookup: CDR1 LGHNA, CDR2 YSLEER. J was trimmed by 0 bases and V by 4 bases; bases with no gene match: 11. The CDR3 nucleotides read TGCGCCAGCAGCCCTGAGGAGGTACGGGGGGACCAAGAGACCCAGTACTTC. This codes for CASSPEEVRGDQETQYF.

The rearrangement links TRBV14 to TRBJ2-1; 7 bases agree with TRBD1. Germline assignment: CDR1 SGHDN and CDR2 FVKESK. Trimming removed 0 bases from V and 10 bases from J; junction bases left unmatched: 3. The CDR3 totals 13 residues. Here the CDR3 DNA reads TGTGCCAGCAGCCAAGATAACAGGGGAGAGCAGTTCTTC. Translation gives CASSQDNRGEQFF. The full variable domain, with the rest looked up from reference TRBV14 and TRBJ2-1, is EAGVTQFPSHSVIEKGQTVTLRCDPISGHDNLYWYRRVMGKEIKFLLHFVKESKQDESGMPNNRFLAERTGGTYSTLKVQPAELEDSGVYFCASSQDNRGEQFFGPGTRLTVL.

This clone was counted ten times or more. The same CDR3 arises from other DNA sequences in this sample as well. The rearrangement uses TRBV7-6 and TRBJ1-1; 7 bases are shared with TRBD1. The germline gives CDR1 SGHVS, CDR2 FNYEAQ. The trim removed 2 bases at V and 2 bases at J, leaving 5 bases unmatched. The CDR3 covers 15 residues. The CDR3: CASSLRGDSNTEAFF. As DNA, the CDR3 is TGTGCCAGCAGCTTAAGGGGGGACAGCAACACTGAAGCTTTCTTT.

V gene TRBV30 combines with J gene TRBJ2-3; weak D call: TRBD1 (6 bases). V lost 2 bases, J lost 2 bases, and 11 bases lay in between. This CDR3 region has 14 residues. Germline values: CDR1 GTSNPN, CDR2 SVGIG (reference sequence). CDR3 in amino acids: CAWSLGDNTDTQYF. In nucleotides, the CDR3 is TGTGCCTGGAGTCTCGGGGACAACACAGATACGCAGTATTTT.

The chain combines TRBV19 with TRBJ1-5, with 9 bases lining up with TRBD1. The V gene end was trimmed by 11 bases and the J gene end by 7 bases; junction bases not matched to a gene: 12. Germline V lookup: CDR1 LNHDA, CDR2 SQIVND (reference sequence). This CDR3 region has 14 residues. The CDR3: CAAGQGQSGQPQHF. The CDR3 nucleotides read TGTGCCGCAGGACAGGGGCAGTCCGGGCAGCCCCAGCATTTT.

The chain has TRBV29-1 and TRBJ1-4; D unclear. The CDR3 length is 18 residues. Germline-derived CDR1 and CDR2 are SQVTM and ANQGSEA. Trimming removed 4 bases from V and 7 bases from J, with 28 bases in between. Here the CDR3 reads CSVVSFHTLAGGGEKLFF. In DNA, the CDR3 is TGCAGCGTTGTGAGCTTCCACACCCTCGCCGGTGGCGGTGAAAAACTGTTTTTT.

This clone was counted a few times. The V and J genes are TRBV3-1 (or the pseudogene TRBV3-2) and TRBJ2-2, with 8 bases lining up with TRBD2. J was trimmed by 5 bases and V by 3 bases; bases with no gene match: 5. Germline CDR1 is LGHDT and CDR2 is YNNKEL (reference sequence). The CDR3 is 15 residues long. CDR3 bases: TGTGCCAGCAGCCAGGGCCCGGGGGGGACCGGGGAGCTGTTTTTT. Protein product: CASSQGPGGTGELFF.

The V and J genes are TRBV2 and TRBJ1-2, with 10 positions matching TRBD1. The germline CDR1 and CDR2 sequences are SNHLY and FYNNEI. V lost 5 bases, J lost 0 bases, and 9 bases stayed unmatched. This CDR3 is 17 amino acids long. CDR3 amino acids: CASSLLRDRGTNYGYTF. In nucleotides, the CDR3 is TGTGCCAGCAGTCTACTTCGGGACAGGGGTACTAACTATGGCTACACCTTC.

This chain connects TRBV3-1 (or the pseudogene TRBV3-2) to TRBJ2-5; 9 positions agree with TRBD2. Trimming removed 4 bases from V and 4 bases from J; junction bases left unmatched: 4. The CDR3 consists of 14 residues. The germline V gene encodes CDR1 LGHDT and CDR2 YNNKEL (reference sequence). CDR3 loop: CASSPSGARETQYF. CDR3 nucleotide sequence: TGTGCCAGCAGCCCTAGCGGGGCTAGAGAGACCCAGTACTTC.

This chain connects TRBV7-2 to TRBJ2-7; 7 bases agree with TRBD1. Per germline, CDR1 SGHTA and CDR2 FQGNSA. V was clipped by 5 bases and J by 6 bases; unmatched bases: 4. The CDR3 runs 12 residues. The CDR3 region is CASSPQGSEQYF. CDR3 DNA sequence: TGTGCCAGCAGCCCACAGGGGAGCGAGCAGTACTTC.

The J gene is TRBJ2-2, the V gene TRBV11-2, with 10 bases aligning to TRBD2. This CDR3 has 16 amino acids. With V trimmed by 3 bases and J by 7 bases, 8 bases remained unmatched. Germline CDR1 and CDR2: SGHAT and FQNNGV. CDR3 loop: CASSFEQLAGIGELFF. DNA for the CDR3: TGTGCCAGCAGCTTCGAACAACTAGCGGGGATCGGGGAGCTGTTTTTT.

The genes are TRBV30 and TRBJ2-5; 9 positions match TRBD2. The germline gives CDR1 GTSNPN, CDR2 SVGIG (reference sequence). The CDR3 is made up of 16 amino acids. Trimming removed 2 bases from V and 1 base from J; junction bases left unmatched: 8. CDR3 nucleotides: TGTGCCTGGAGTCGCCTTGGCGGGGGGGCCCAAGAGACCCAGTACTTC. As protein: CAWSRLGGGAQETQYF.

The V gene is TRBV7-2, the J gene TRBJ1-3; TRBD1 might be the D (5 bases). The germline V and J ends were trimmed by 5 bases and 0 bases, with 14 bases remaining between them. Germline V gives CDR1 SGHTA, CDR2 FQGNSA. The CDR3 spans 16 residues. CDR3 sequence reads: CASSPATGHSGNTIYF. The CDR3, as DNA: TGTGCCAGCAGCCCGGCCACAGGACACTCTGGAAACACCATATATTTT.

This CDR3 reads CASSSQGGFEAFF. The CDR3 DNA reads TGTGCCAGCAGCTCTCAGGGGGGATTTGAAGCTTTCTTT. This rearrangement joins TRBV7-8 to TRBJ1-1; 7 nucleotides match TRBD1. V was pared by 4 bases and J by 7 bases, with 6 bases of the junction left unmatched. There are 13 residues in the CDR3. CDR1 is SGHVS, CDR2 FQNEAQ, per germline.

A single count supports this clone. Other DNA variants within this sample encode the same CDR3. The chain carries TRBV6-5 and TRBJ1-1, with 7 bases aligning to TRBD1. The J segment lost 4 bases and the V segment lost 0 bases, leaving 5 bases of the junction unmatched. From germline, CDR1 is MNHEY and CDR2 SVGAGI. The CDR3 spans 15 residues. For the CDR3, the DNA is TGTGCCAGCAGTTACTCCCCGGCAGGGGGCACTGAAGCTTTCTTT. Translating it yields CASSYSPAGGTEAFF.